This TCR beta chain is drawn from a study of OX40 agonist ivuxolimab in advanced cancers. Concerning the study at large: Ivuxolimab was a fully human IgG2 agonistic monoclonal antibody targeting the costimulatory receptor OX40 (CD134). In the dose-escalation cohort, approximately 82% of patients were male, and the mean age was approximately 60 years, with a range of 23 to 79. Among the approximately 50 dose-escalation patients, roughly 20 had hepatocellular carcinoma, around 15 melanoma, 9 renal cell carcinoma and 9 head and neck cancer. Prior anti-PD-1, anti-PD-L1 or anti-CTLA-4 therapy was permitted, and approximately 40% of dose-escalation patients had received checkpoint inhibitors. The paper covers the monotherapy dose-escalation part of the phase I ivuxolimab trial, which included N = 52 patients. The purpose of peripheral TCRbeta sequencing was to test whether ivuxolimab changed TCR sequence diversity and led to clonal T-cell expansion. Partial responses occurred in three dose-escalation patients: two with cutaneous melanoma and one with hepatocellular carcinoma. Intravenous ivuxolimab was administered to patients every 2 weeks at six dose levels: 0.01, 0.1, 0.3, 1.5, 3 and 10 mg/kg.

On the study overall, not on this receptor specifically: Low levels of normalized T-cell clonal expansion were also seen in some patients who did not respond. In the 0.1-3.0 mg/kg groups, partial responders had among the lowest normalized peripheral clonal expansion, particularly in CD8+ T cells. At doses of 0.1 to 3.0 mg/kg, clonal expansion of both CD4+ and CD8+ blood T cells was observed from baseline to week 6. The antigen specificity of the clonally expanded peripheral T cells was not determined. After ivuxolimab, more expanded clones were found on average in CD8+ T cells than in CD4+ T cells.

The CDR3 runs 15 residues from the cysteine to the phenylalanine. Only the CDR3 portion is preserved as DNA: 45 bases, with reading frame beginning at the first base. As encoded in the germline V gene, CDR1 is MGHRA while CDR2 is YSYEKL. Germline trimming: 4 bases from V, 1 base from J; junction bases outside gene matches: 5. A remark on this clone: Its antigen is unknown. Base qualities are not at hand, and no much larger clone is one base apart.

The trial excluded patients who had a history of autoimmune disease or were on systemic immunosuppression. Peripheral blood for TCR sequencing was collected from all dose cohorts at baseline, on cycle 4 day 1, and on cycle 7 day 1. The samples were drawn from a first-in-human, open-label, multicenter phase I dose-escalation trial of ivuxolimab. Adults with locally advanced or metastatic head and neck squamous cell, hepatocellular, melanoma or renal cell carcinoma were enrolled in the trial. Before TCR sequencing, CD4+ and CD8+ T cells were separately sorted from peripheral blood. To sequence the TCRbeta CDR3 region, genomic DNA was isolated from the sorted cells. TCRbeta CDR3 regions were sequenced using the immunoSEQ Assay. The source is immuneACCESS, and TCRdb retained only in-frame sequences with V and J called. Part of the clones is not carried over; for the studies checked, unresolved V genes explain less than half of this, and the remainder is unexplained. This sample has some 45,000 clones in its table, and around 86% of those were observed once. The ten largest clones take up 30% to 45% of the sample.

The sequences come from CD4+ or CD8+ T cells sorted from blood, collected in a trial of the OX40 agonist ivuxolimab. The rearrangement combines TRBV4-1 with TRBJ2-5, and 8 junctional nucleotides match TRBD2. The sequence derives from an adult with an advanced solid tumor such as melanoma, head and neck, liver or kidney cancer. This receptor carries the CDR3 CASSPPSGGQETQYF. The DNA reads TGCGCCAGCAGCCCCCCCAGCGGGGGCCAAGAGACCCAGTACTTC.